The rows below give T cell receptor beta chains drawn from one sample of a study of CD8 T cells in ankylosing spondylitis. TCRdb itself ran the 5' RACE reads through MiXCR, one entry per CDR3 protein. Of 150,000 to 200,000 distinct CDR3 sequences listed, 11% are singletons. Material: blood, either unsorted or a sorted T cell fraction (not recorded which). These receptor sequences come from a male donor with ankylosing spondylitis or in good health (not recorded which). Each CDR3 is given with its conserved first and last residue. Fields, in order: V gene, D gene, CDR3 length, CDR3 protein. D genes are given only for firm matches.

TRBV5-1,.,15,CASSTGQPNNYGYTF
TRBV5-1,TRBD1,15,CASSERTGSEETQYF
TRBV20-1,TRBD2,15,CSALGLAGDYYEQYF
TRBV5-1,.,13,CASSSSGHLEAFF
TRBV12-3/TRBV12-4,.,15,CASSRDSEIGNTIYF
TRBV5-1,TRBD2,14,CASTSGTPYNEQFF
TRBV5-6,TRBD1,15,CASSLVGTGDNEQFF
TRBV7-2,TRBD2,17,CASSILAGGILYNEQFF
TRBV5-8,TRBD1,16,CASSAPGQGANTEAFF
TRBV12-3/TRBV12-4,TRBD2,16,CASSFLTSGSSNEQFF
TRBV5-1,.,13,CASSGRPNYGYTF
TRBV29-1,TRBD1,17,CSVVRDRGSSGPGELFF
TRBV7-8,TRBD2,16,CASSLGLAGGPDTQYF
TRBV10-3,TRBD2,18,CAISDPIAGGPEFYEQYF
TRBV11-2,.,18,CASSLGTVSTTSSYEQYF
TRBV5-1,TRBD1,17,CASSLDWTGGIVYEQYF
TRBV13,TRBD2,18,CASSQFSGGVSGANVLTF
TRBV5-1,TRBD2,16,CASSLAAGVDTGELFF
TRBV4-3,.,14,CASSQDLTGNTIYF
TRBV3-1,.,15,CASSQGSQANYGYTF
TRBV15,.,18,CATSRDRGGTPQGGELFF
TRBV28,.,16,CAIGPRLPGSAHEQYF
TRBV6-4,.,15,CASSDPSSPGNEQFF
TRBV5-6,TRBD2,16,CASSVERTSGSHEQYF
TRBV5-1,.,12,CASSRGQETQYF
TRBV5-1,.,15,CASSLVGTMNTEAFF
TRBV29-1,.,14,CSVEEGGAGEKLFF
TRBV12-3/TRBV12-4,TRBD1,13,CASSPDRGAEQFF
TRBV7-2,.,15,CASSAQPWGTDTQYF
TRBV12-3/TRBV12-4,.,12,CASTPGTRELFF
TRBV2,.,14,CASSWQGSNEKLFF
TRBV3-1,.,12,CASSQGTDTQYF
TRBV6-2/TRBV6-3,.,15,CASSYPVGMNTEAFF
TRBV7-9,.,13,CASSPPFGETQYF
TRBV15,TRBD2,19,CATSSPLGTSGSSTDTQYF
TRBV5-1,.,14,CASSLELSTDTQYF
TRBV6-1,TRBD1,14,CASSADRGITEAFF
TRBV20-1,TRBD1,14,CSFTPGTGTETQYF
TRBV7-2,.,15,CASSLGWGPGNTIYF
TRBV7-2,TRBD2,15,CASSLVRGGTDTQYF
TRBV5-8,.,18,CASSGTILHNSGANVLTF